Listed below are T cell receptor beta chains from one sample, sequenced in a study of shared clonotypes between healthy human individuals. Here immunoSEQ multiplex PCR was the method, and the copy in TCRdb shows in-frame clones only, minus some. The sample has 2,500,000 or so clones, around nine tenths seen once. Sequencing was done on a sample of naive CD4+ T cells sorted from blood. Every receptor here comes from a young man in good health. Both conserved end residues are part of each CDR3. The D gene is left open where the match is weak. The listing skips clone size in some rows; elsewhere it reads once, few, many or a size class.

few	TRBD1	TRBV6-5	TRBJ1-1	TGTGCCAGCAGTCAATACAGGGGTGGGGAAGCTTTCTTT	CASSQYRGGEAFF
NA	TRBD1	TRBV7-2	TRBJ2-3	TGTGCCAGCAGCGAGGGACAGGGAGGGCATACGCAGTATTTT	CASSEGQGGHTQYF
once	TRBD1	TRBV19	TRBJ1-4	TGTGCCAGTAGGCAAACGGGACAGATTAATGAAAAACTGTTTTTT	CASRQTGQINEKLFF
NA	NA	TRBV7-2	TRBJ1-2	TGTGCCAGCAGCTCCACAGGGTTTGTGGATGGCTACACCTTC	CASSSTGFVDGYTF
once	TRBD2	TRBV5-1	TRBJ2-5	TGCGCCAGCAGCCCCCGTAGCGGGAGAGGGGAAGAGACCCAGTACTTC	CASSPRSGRGEETQYF
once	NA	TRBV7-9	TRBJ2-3	TGTGCCAGCCAGGGAAATCCGGATACGCAGTATTTT	CASQGNPDTQYF
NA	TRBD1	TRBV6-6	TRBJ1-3	TGTGCCAGCAGTTCTCCCCCGACAGGGGCCATATATTTT	CASSSPPTGAIYF
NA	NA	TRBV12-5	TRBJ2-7	TGTGCTAGTGGTTTGCTGGGGTCATCCTACGAGCAGTACTTC	CASGLLGSSYEQYF
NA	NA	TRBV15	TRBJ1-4	TGTGCCACCAGCAGAGGATTTAATGAAAAACTGTTTTTT	CATSRGFNEKLFF
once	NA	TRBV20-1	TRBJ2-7	TGCAGTGCGCTCAGCTACGAGCAGTACTTC	CSALSYEQYF
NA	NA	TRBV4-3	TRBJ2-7	TGCGCCAGCAGCCAAGCGGGCCAGGGAAATTACGAGCAGTACTTC	CASSQAGQGNYEQYF
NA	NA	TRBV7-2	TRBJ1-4	TGTGCCAGCAGCTCCGGCGGGCACAGGGCCGGAGAAAAACTGTTTTTT	CASSSGGHRAGEKLFF
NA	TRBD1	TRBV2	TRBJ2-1	TGTGCCAGCACCCGGGACAGGGGGGACAATGAGCAGTTCTTC	CASTRDRGDNEQFF
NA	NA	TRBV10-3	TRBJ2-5	TGTGCCATCAGGAGACAGTACCAAGAGACCCAGTACTTC	CAIRRQYQETQYF
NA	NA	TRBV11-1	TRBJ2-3	TGTGCCAGCAGCTTAAACCCCGCGGAGGGGTATACGCAGTATTTT	CASSLNPAEGYTQYF
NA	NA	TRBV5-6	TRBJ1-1	TGTGCCAGCAGCTTTACAGGGAGGACTGAAGCTTTCTTT	CASSFTGRTEAFF
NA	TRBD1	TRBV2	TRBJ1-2	TGTGCCAGCAGTGAAGATGTGGGACAGGGGAACTATGGCTACACCTTC	CASSEDVGQGNYGYTF
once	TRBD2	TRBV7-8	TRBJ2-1	TGTGCCAGCAGCTTACAGATTGCGGGGGACGCAAGATTCTTC	CASSLQIAGDARFF
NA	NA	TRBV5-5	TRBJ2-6	TGTGCCAGCAGTTCCGACGGCTCTGGGGCCAACGTCCTGACTTTC	CASSSDGSGANVLTF
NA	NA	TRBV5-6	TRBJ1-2	TGTGCCAGCAGCTTTTACGAGATAAGATTAACCGCTGGCTACACCTTC	CASSFYEIRLTAGYTF
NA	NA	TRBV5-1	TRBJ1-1	TGCGCCAGCAGCCCCCGGGCAGGGAACACTGAAGCTTTCTTT	CASSPRAGNTEAFF
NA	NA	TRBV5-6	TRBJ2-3	TGTGCCAGCAGCTATCCTATAACACTCACTAGCACAGATACGCAGTATTTT	CASSYPITLTSTDTQYF
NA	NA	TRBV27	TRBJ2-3	TGTGCCAGCAGTTCGGGACAAATAACCACAGATACGCAGTATTTT	CASSSGQITTDTQYF
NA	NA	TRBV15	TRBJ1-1	TGTGCCACCAGCAGAGATCAGGGATTGAACACTGAAGCTTTCTTT	CATSRDQGLNTEAFF
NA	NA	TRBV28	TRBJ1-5	TGTGCCAGCAGTGATCTCTCGCTGGGCAGCAATCAGCCCCAGCATTTT	CASSDLSLGSNQPQHF
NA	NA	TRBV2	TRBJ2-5	TGTGCCAGCAGTACAGGGTCGGAGACCCAGTACTTC	CASSTGSETQYF
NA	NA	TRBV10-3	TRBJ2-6	TGTGCCATCGGGAAACAGGGAATCAGCTCTGGGGCCAACGTCCTGACTTTC	CAIGKQGISSGANVLTF
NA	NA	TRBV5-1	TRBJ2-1	TGCGCCAGCAGCTTGGAGGGAGGCGTCTCCTACAATGAGCAGTTCTTC	CASSLEGGVSYNEQFF
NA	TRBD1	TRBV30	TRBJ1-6	TGTGCCTGGAGTAATTACAGGGGGTTTATTCGACCCCTCCACTTT	CAWSNYRGFIRPLHF
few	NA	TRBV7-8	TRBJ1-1	TGTGCCAGCAGCTTAGAAGCGAACACTGAAGCTTTCTTT	CASSLEANTEAFF
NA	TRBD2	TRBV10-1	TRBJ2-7	TGCGCCAGCAGTTCCGGGACTAGCGGACCCTACGAGCAGTACTTC	CASSSGTSGPYEQYF
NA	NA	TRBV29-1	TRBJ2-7	TGCAGCGTACTAGTATCCTACGAGCAGTACTTC	CSVLVSYEQYF